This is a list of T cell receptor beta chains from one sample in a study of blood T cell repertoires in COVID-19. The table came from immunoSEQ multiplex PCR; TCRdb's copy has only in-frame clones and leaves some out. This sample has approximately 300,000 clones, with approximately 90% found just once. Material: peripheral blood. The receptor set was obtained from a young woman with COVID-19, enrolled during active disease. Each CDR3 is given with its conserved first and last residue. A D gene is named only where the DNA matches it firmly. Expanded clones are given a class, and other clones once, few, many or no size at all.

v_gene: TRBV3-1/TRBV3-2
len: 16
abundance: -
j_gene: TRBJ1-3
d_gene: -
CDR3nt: TGTGCCAGCAGCCAAGATCCCCGCGGGAATGGAAACACCATATATTTT
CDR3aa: CASSQDPRGNGNTIYF

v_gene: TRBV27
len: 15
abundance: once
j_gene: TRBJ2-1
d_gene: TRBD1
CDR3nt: TGTGCCAGCAATCCGGGACAGGGCCCCTACAATGAGCAGTTCTTC
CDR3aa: CASNPGQGPYNEQFF

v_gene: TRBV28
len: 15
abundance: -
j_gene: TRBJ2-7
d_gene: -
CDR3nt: TGTGCCAGCAGGGGACCGGCGGTTCCGCGGGGCGAGCAGTACTTC
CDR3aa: CASRGPAVPRGEQYF

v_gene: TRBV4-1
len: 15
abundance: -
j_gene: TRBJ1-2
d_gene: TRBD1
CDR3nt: TGCGCCAGCAGCCAGGTCGGCGGACAGGGGGATGGCTACACCTTC
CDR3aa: CASSQVGGQGDGYTF

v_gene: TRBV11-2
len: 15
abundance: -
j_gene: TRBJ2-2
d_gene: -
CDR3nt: TGTGCCAGCAGCTCCCAAGGGGCGAACACCGGGGAGCTGTTTTTT
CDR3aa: CASSSQGANTGELFF

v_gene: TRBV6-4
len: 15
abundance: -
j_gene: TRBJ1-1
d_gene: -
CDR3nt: TGTGCCAGCACCGACATAACGGATAGGAACACTGAAGCTTTCTTT
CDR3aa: CASTDITDRNTEAFF

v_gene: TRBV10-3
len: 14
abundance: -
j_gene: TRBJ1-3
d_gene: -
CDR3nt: TGTGCCGTGAAGCAGGATCCCGCTGGAAACACCATATATTTT
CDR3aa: CAVKQDPAGNTIYF

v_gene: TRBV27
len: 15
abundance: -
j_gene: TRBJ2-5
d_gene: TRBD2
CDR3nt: TGTGCCAGCAGTTTAGCTAGCGGGAGACAAGAGACCCAGTACTTC
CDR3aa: CASSLASGRQETQYF

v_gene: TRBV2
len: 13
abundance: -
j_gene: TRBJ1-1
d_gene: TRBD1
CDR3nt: TGTGCCAGCGACAGGGGACGGAACACTGAAGCTTTCTTT
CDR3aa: CASDRGRNTEAFF

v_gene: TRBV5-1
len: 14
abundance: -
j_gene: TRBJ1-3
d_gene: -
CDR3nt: TGCGCCAGCAGCTTGGACAGCTCCTCGGACACCATATATTTT
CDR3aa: CASSLDSSSDTIYF

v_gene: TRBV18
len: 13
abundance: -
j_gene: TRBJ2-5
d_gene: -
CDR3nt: TGTGCCAGCTCACCACCTTCGGGGGAGACCCAGTACTTC
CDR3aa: CASSPPSGETQYF

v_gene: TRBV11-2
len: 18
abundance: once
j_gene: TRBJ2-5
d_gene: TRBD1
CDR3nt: TGTGCCAGCAGATCAACCGCCGGGACAGGGGGCGCTGGGGAGACCCAGTACTTC
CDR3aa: CASRSTAGTGGAGETQYF

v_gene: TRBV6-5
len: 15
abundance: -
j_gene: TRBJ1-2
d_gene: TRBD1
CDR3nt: TGTGCCAGCAGTCCTAGACAGGGAAAGATGAAGGGCTACACCTTC
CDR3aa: CASSPRQGKMKGYTF

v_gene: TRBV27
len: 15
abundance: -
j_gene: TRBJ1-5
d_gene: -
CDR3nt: TGTGCCAGCAGTTTATCAGCAGGGGGCAATCAGCCCCAGCATTTT
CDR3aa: CASSLSAGGNQPQHF